This T cell receptor beta chain was found in a study of monozygotic twins with inflammatory bowel disease. Findings and limits, study-wide: The analysis yielded no support for one strong signal or clonotype associated with IBD. Patient repertoire variability may have increased through differing immunosuppressive treatments. Versus healthy twins, IBD patients showed fewer clonotypes shared with others, especially with disease activity.

Regarding this clonotype: Its matching antigen is unknown.

cDNA for TCRalpha and TCRbeta was amplified by nested PCRs of roughly 15 then approximately 9 cycles. TCRdb re-called the 5' RACE reads and shows each CDR3 protein once, DNA omitted. This listing includes around 220,000 distinct CDR3 sequences. This CDR3 region has 16 residues. CDR1 LGHDT and CDR2 YNNKEL come from the germline V gene (reference sequence). The V and J genes are TRBV3-1 and TRBJ2-2. Sequenced sample: blood. The sequence was collected from a human donor with ulcerative colitis or Crohn's disease, or a healthy co-twin of an affected twin (not recorded which). This CDR3 is CASSQAITRRTGELFF.